These 11 T cell receptor beta chains were sequenced from one sample in a study of response to subunit inactivated influenza vaccine. TCRdb re-analysed the RT-PCR reads in MiXCR, keeping a single row per CDR3 protein. The table lists about 480,000 distinct CDR3 sequences, 9.5% to 12% of them singletons. Material: PBMCs from blood, obtained roughly 6 weeks after vaccination. The receptors come from a man aged 45-65 years who received an inactivated influenza vaccine.

This clonotype was seen ten or more times. The chain recombines TRBV11-2 with TRBJ2-3; no firm D call. The CDR3 has 16 residues. Trimming took 0 bases from V and 1 from J, leaving 11 bases between them. Germline V CDR1 and CDR2: SGHAT, FQNNGV. The CDR3 protein is CASSLDLGLGTDTQYF. CDR3 DNA: TGTGCCAGCAGCTTAGATCTGGGTTTGGGCACAGATACGCAGTATTTT.

The chain joins TRBV7-9 to TRBJ2-3, with D possibly matching TRBD2 (5 bases). The CDR3 spans 17 residues. Germline CDR1 is SEHNR and CDR2 is FQNEAQ (reference sequence). V dropped 1 base and J dropped 5 bases, with 19 bases sitting between them. The CDR3, as DNA: TGTGCCAGCAGCTTAGGCCCCCTAGCTGGTGCGAGAGATACGCAGTATTTT. Its translation: CASSLGPLAGARDTQYF.

The CDR3 DNA sequence: TGTGCCAGCAGGCTCCCAATGACAGGGAGCGAGCAGTACTTC. It codes for CASRLPMTGSEQYF. The chain uses TRBV6-1 and TRBJ2-7; 7 bases match TRBD1. The germline V gene has CDR1 MNHNS and CDR2 SASEGT. J was trimmed by 6 bases and V by 6 bases; bases with no gene match: 11. This CDR3 spans 14 amino acids.

The chain links TRBV29-1 to TRBJ2-2; TRBD1 is a possible D gene (5 bases). Germline V gene sequence: CDR1 SQVTM, CDR2 ANQGSEA. Trimming cost V 4 bases and J 4 bases, with 10 bases left between them. This CDR3 comprises 13 residues. The CDR3 sequence is CSVAFQGTGELFF. The DNA of the CDR3 is TGCAGCGTTGCTTTTCAGGGCACCGGGGAGCTGTTTTTT.

CDR3 loop: CASSLSVRNTEAFF. The CDR3 nucleotides read TGTGCCAGCAGTTTAAGTGTCAGGAACACTGAAGCTTTCTTT. The gene calls are TRBV12-3 or TRBV12-4 and TRBJ1-1, with D uncertain. This CDR3 is built from 14 residues. V was cut by 2 bases and J by 1 base, with 8 bases left in between.

This clonotype was counted only a few times. The chain links TRBV5-1 to TRBJ2-7; 7 bases align to TRBD2. Germline V gene data show CDR1 as SGHRS and CDR2 as YFSETQ. V dropped 6 bases and J dropped 0; count of bases not matched to a gene: 9. This CDR3 spans 15 amino acids. The CDR3 DNA sequence: TGCGCCAGCATTCTTTCCGGGGGGACCTCCTACGAGCAGTACTTC. This encodes CASILSGGTSYEQYF.

There are a few counts of this clonotype. The chain uses TRBV29-1 and TRBJ1-1; 8 nucleotides match TRBD1. Per germline, CDR1 SQVTM and CDR2 ANQGSEA. The CDR3 spans 14 residues. The J segment lost 8 bases and the V segment lost 3 bases, leaving 11 bases of the junction unmatched. The CDR3 DNA reads TGCAGCGTTGACTCAGGGGGCGCAAGGCCCGAAGCTTTCTTT. This encodes CSVDSGGARPEAFF. Full variable domain (rest looked up from reference TRBV29-1 and TRBJ1-1): SAVISQKPSRDICQRGTSLTIQCQVDSQVTMMFWYRQQPGQSLTLIATANQGSEATYESGFVIDKFPISRPNLTFSTLTVSNMSPEDSSIYLCSVDSGGARPEAFFGQGTRLTVV.

This clonotype was observed many times. This rearrangement joins TRBV12-3 or TRBV12-4 to TRBJ2-7; 16 bases fit TRBD2. V lost 5 bases to trimming and J lost 6 bases; unmatched junction nucleotides: 7. The CDR3 has 16 residues. The CDR3 bases are TGTGCCAGCAGTACGGGACTAGCGGGAGGGCCGGGCGAGCAGTACTTC. It yields the protein CASSTGLAGGPGEQYF.

Note on this clonotype: Possible read error: a much larger clone is one base away. The rearrangement links TRBV29-1 to TRBJ2-7; possibly TRBD1 for D (6 bases). The CDR3 has 15 amino acids. The germline V gene has CDR1 SQVTM and CDR2 ANQGSEA. Deletions cut 6 bases from V and 4 bases from J, with 22 bases between. This chain's CDR3 is CSVKGGILLKYEQYF. CDR3 nucleotides: TGCAGCGTCAAAGGGGGAATCCTTCTTAAGTACGAGCAGTACTTC.

This clonotype was seen at least ten times. V gene TRBV6-5 combines with J gene TRBJ1-1; D unclear. The CDR3 consists of 13 residues. The V end was cut by 2 bases, the J end by 1 base, with 5 bases between. CDR1 and CDR2 from the germline V gene are MNHEY and SVGAGI. The CDR3 DNA is TGTGCCAGCAGTTACCGATGGAACACTGAAGCTTTCTTT. As protein: CASSYRWNTEAFF.

The chain uses TRBV5-1 and TRBJ1-1; D perhaps matches TRBD1 (5 bases). The V and J ends lost 1 base and 1 base respectively, with 11 bases between them. Germline CDR1 SGHRS, CDR2 YFSETQ. The CDR3 consists of 15 residues. CDR3 coding DNA: TGCGCCAGCAGCTTGACGGGGGACTGGAACACTGAAGCTTTCTTT. Protein: CASSLTGDWNTEAFF.